This T cell receptor (beta chain) came from a study of patients and donors after allogeneic stem cell transplantation. TCRdb analysed the RT-PCR reads with MiXCR anew, one entry per CDR3 protein. Of 150,000 to 200,000 distinct CDR3 sequences in the sample, 20% to 25% are singletons; the top ten hold 20% to 30%. V lost 4 bases and J lost 2, with 15 bases in between. The CDR3 is made up of 16 amino acids. The germline V gene has CDR1 SGHTA and CDR2 FQGNSA. This sequence joins TRBV7-2 and TRBJ2-1; D possibly uses TRBD1 or TRBD2 (5 bases each). The receptor was isolated from a human donor who was either an allogeneic HSCT recipient or a stem cell or donor lymphocyte infusion donor (not recorded which). It is not recorded whose cells these are; they may come from a transplant donor. The material sequenced was blood, either unsorted or a sorted T cell fraction (not recorded which). The CDR3 spells CASSSWGTYTYNEQFF. In DNA, the CDR3 is TGTGCCAGCAGCTCGTGGGGGACCTATACCTACAATGAGCAGTTCTTC.